Sequencing of this T cell receptor (beta chain) was carried out in a study of identical twins. This clonotype has at least ten counts. TCRdb called the 5' RACE reads again in MiXCR, with one record for every CDR3 protein. The data contain under 250,000 distinct CDR3 sequences, approximately 7.8% of them singletons. Trimming removed 2 bases from V and 4 bases from J, with 13 bases in between. The CDR3 contains 15 residues. CDR1 is SGHDN, CDR2 FVKESK, per germline. The data also belong to a second study, concerning yellow fever vaccine responses in identical twins.

The sequence was obtained from a woman under 30 in good health. The specimen sequenced was CD8+ T cells sorted from blood. This chain connects TRBV14 to TRBJ2-3; D perhaps matches TRBD2 (6 bases). CDR3 sequence reads: CASSQNIGGADTQYF. DNA for the CDR3: TGTGCCAGCAGCCAAAATATCGGGGGAGCAGATACGCAGTATTTT.